The T cell receptor beta chain described here comes from a study of T cell repertoires in cytomegalovirus infection. Study summary: Through public TCR beta signatures, both CMV infection and matching HLA type were indicated.

The CDR3 totals 13 residues. The germline V and J ends were trimmed by 7 bases and 3 bases, with 10 bases remaining between them. TCRdb called the reads again in MiXCR, with one record for every CDR3 protein. The sample yields 100,000 to 150,000 distinct CDR3 sequences, 20% to 30% seen once. Study results and caveats: The ex vivo response was dominated by HLA-C-restricted CMV-specific TCR beta clonotypes. Identification of carriers of CMV plus the relevant HLA was performed using cumulative public TCR beta family frequency.

In this sample, this clonotype turned up many times. Its specificity is not known. The V call is TRBV12-3 or TRBV12-4, the J call TRBJ2-1; TRBD2 might be the D (5 bases). Sequencing was carried out using PBMCs, sequenced either directly or after in vitro stimulation (not recorded which). This receptor was identified in a human donor in good health (CMV status not recorded). Some clones in this sample may be carry-over from other donors' samples. Written as DNA, the CDR3 is TGTGCCAGCACCACGAGCGGCTACAATGAGCAGTTCTTC. Protein product: CASTTSGYNEQFF.